These 23 T cell receptor delta chains came from one sample sequenced in a study of gamma-delta T cells after stem cell transplantation. TCRdb reanalysed the RT-PCR reads with CATT. In the table there are about 2,000 delta-chain clones, 6.3% of which are singletons. The source material was gamma-delta T cells. These receptors were collected from a human donor. It is not recorded whose cells these are; they may come from a transplant donor.

The sample holds a few counts of this clone. Translating this DNA gives a protein that differs at residue 16 from the TCRdb one, which belongs to a much larger clone; a read error is likely, and the protein shown is this translation. The chain carries TRDV2 and TRDJ1, with D possibly TRDD3 on 5 matching bases. CDR3 size: 18 residues. The germline V gene has CDR1 GEAIGNYY and CDR2 EKD. The CDR3 loop is CACDTLTGVRGYTDKPIF. The CDR3 coding sequence is TGTGCCTGTGACACATTAACGGGGGTTCGCGGGTACACCGATAAACCCATCTTT.

This clone is classed as medium-sized. The chain combines TRDV2 with TRDJ1; possible D gene TRDD3, 6 bases. The CDR3 consists of 20 residues. Trimming stripped 3 bases from V and 0 bases from J, with 28 bases between. Germline lookup yields CDR1 GEAIGNYY and CDR2 EKD. In DNA form, the CDR3 reads TGTGCCTGTGACGCCGTAGCCTCTGGGGCCGTACCAGAGTACACCGATAAACTCATCTTT. It is translated as CACDAVASGAVPEYTDKLIF.

As regards this clone: With only one base between it and a far larger clone, this is likely a read error. Other DNA sequences of this sample code for an identical CDR3. The chain is built from TRDV2 and TRDJ1; D not resolved. The CDR3 has 13 amino acids. Trimming left V 7 bases short and J 3 bases short, with 14 bases between. The V gene's germline CDR1 is GEAIGNYY and CDR2 EKD. CDR3 coding DNA: TGTGCCTGCGACCCCTTGAGGGCCGATAAACTCATCTTT. Translating gives CACDPLRADKLIF.

This clone was observed a few times. A single base separates this from a much larger clone, so it may be a read error. CDR3 in DNA: TGTGCCTGTGACCTACTGGGGGAGAGGGGGAACACCGATGAACTCATCTTT. Translation gives CACDLLGERGNTDELIF. This chain connects TRDV2 to TRDJ1; 9 bases map to TRDD3. Germline V lookup: CDR1 GEAIGNYY, CDR2 EKD. The CDR3 has 17 amino acids.

Regarding this clone: The protein recorded in TCRdb matches a much larger clone and deviates from this DNA's translation at residue 6, suggesting a read error; the protein here is obtained by translating the DNA. This chain connects TRDV2 to TRDJ1, with 8 bases identical to TRDD3. Trimming cost V 0 bases and J 0 bases; bases outside gene matches: 11. The CDR3 has 18 residues. CDR1 is GEAIGNYY, CDR2 EKD, per germline. CDR3 protein: CACDTATGGGGYTDKLIF. CDR3 DNA sequence: TGTGCCTGTGACACCGCTACTGGGGGGGGAGGGTACACCGATAAACTCATCTTT.

This clone is large by share. This chain uses TRDV2 with TRDJ1; possible D gene TRDD3, 6 bases. Germline-derived CDR1 and CDR2 are GEAIGNYY and EKD. The CDR3 loop spans 14 amino acids. The V end lost 0 bases, the J end lost 4 bases, and 11 bases lay between the germline ends. The CDR3 DNA sequence: TGTGCCTGTGACACCTTAGCTGGGGACGATAAACTCATCTTT. It encodes CACDTLAGDDKLIF.

By sample fraction, this clone is medium-sized. The genes are TRDV2 and TRDJ2; 10 bases fit TRDD3. CDR1 is GEAIGNYY, CDR2 EKD, per germline. Trimming removed 0 bases from V and 0 bases from J; junction bases left unmatched: 9. This CDR3 has 19 residues. The CDR3 coding sequence is TGTGCCTGTGACACCGAGGGACTGGGGGATTCCGCTTTGACAGCACAACTCTTCTTT. Translation gives CACDTEGLGDSALTAQLFF.

A note on this clone: A far bigger clonotype differs at one base, so this is likely a read error. Other nucleotide sequences in the sample specify the same CDR3. The DNA for the CDR3 is TGTGCCTGTGACCTAGTGCTGGGGGATAATAATGCCCCCTACACCGATAAACTCATCTTT. Translating it yields CACDLVLGDNNAPYTDKLIF. This sequence joins TRDV2 and TRDJ1; 10 bases agree with TRDD3. There are 20 residues in the CDR3. Germline CDR1 and CDR2: GEAIGNYY and EKD. The junction had 18 bases not matched to a gene; V was cut back by 3 bases and J by 0 bases.

This clone has more than one count but fewer than ten. With only one base between it and a far larger clone, this is likely a read error. Other nucleotide sequences in the sample specify the same CDR3. The chain uses TRDV2 and TRDJ3; 12 bases are shared with TRDD3. CDR3 length: 22 amino acids. From germline, CDR1 is GEAIGNYY and CDR2 EKD. Trimming removed 2 bases from V and 0 bases from J; junction bases left unmatched: 13. CDR3 nucleotide sequence: TGTGCCTGTGACAGAGTACTGGGGGATACTGATAAAAGCTCCTGGGACACCCGACAGATGTTTTTC. Encoded protein: CACDRVLGDTDKSSWDTRQMFF.

Turning to this clone: This clone may be a read error of a much larger clone one base away. The sample holds other DNA sequences that translate to the same CDR3. The J gene is TRDJ1, the V gene TRDV2; 9 bases are a match to TRDD3. The germline V gene encodes CDR1 GEAIGNYY and CDR2 EKD. With 7 bases clipped from V and 0 bases from J, the junction kept 26 bases outside the gene matches. CDR3 length equals 21 residues. CDR3 sequence: CACDSISYGGLGEINTDKLIF. The DNA for the CDR3 is TGTGCCTGCGACTCAATTTCCTACGGGGGACTGGGGGAAATAAACACCGATAAACTCATCTTT.

This clone rates as medium-sized. This chain joins TRDV2 and TRDJ3; 8 positions match TRDD3. The junction had 18 bases not matched to a gene; V was cut back by 0 bases and J by 0 bases. This CDR3 is 23 amino acids long. Germline V lookup: CDR1 GEAIGNYY, CDR2 EKD. The CDR3 loop is CACDTLGGGTGGRSSWDTRQMFF. In nucleotides, the CDR3 is TGTGCCTGTGACACCCTGGGTGGTGGTACTGGGGGGCGCAGCTCCTGGGACACCCGACAGATGTTTTTC.

This clone was observed a few times. The protein that TCRdb holds for this DNA derives from a much larger clone and differs from the translated DNA at residue 5, which likely indicates a read error; the protein shown here is translated from the DNA. The J gene is TRDJ1, the V gene TRDV2; D remains unclear. Germline V gene data show CDR1 as GEAIGNYY and CDR2 as EKD. The CDR3 length is 20 residues. V lost 3 bases and J lost 1, with 29 bases in between. The CDR3 sequence is CACDDLLPAEGPPATDKLIF. The CDR3, as DNA: TGTGCCTGTGACGACCTCTTACCCGCTGAGGGACCCCCGGCCACCGATAAACTCATCTTT.

Of note for this clone: A much larger clone lies one base from this, so it may be a read error. The chain has TRDV2 and TRDJ1; TRDD3 agrees at 9 bases. CDR1 and CDR2 (germline): GEAIGNYY, EKD. The length of the CDR3 is 19 residues. The trim removed 3 bases at V and 0 bases at J, leaving 16 bases unmatched. This chain's CDR3 is CACDPVLLGEPQYTDKLIF. For the CDR3, the DNA is TGTGCCTGTGACCCGGTTTTACTGGGGGAACCCCAGTACACCGATAAACTCATCTTT.

The chain uses TRDV1 and TRDJ1; no clear D. The CDR3 totals 14 residues. Trimming cost V 0 bases and J 4 bases, with 9 bases left between them. Germline values: CDR1 TSWWSYY, CDR2 QGS. Here the CDR3 reads CALGELDSRDKLIF. DNA for the CDR3: TGTGCTCTTGGGGAACTAGACTCTCGCGATAAACTCATCTTT.

In its sample, this clone ranks as large. In the same sample, other DNA sequences code for this CDR3. The chain uses TRDV2 and TRDJ1, with D perhaps TRDD3 (6 bases). V lost 0 bases and J lost 0, with 19 bases in between. Germline V lookup: CDR1 GEAIGNYY, CDR2 EKD. The CDR3 has 18 amino acids. CDR3 bases: TGTGCCTGTGACACCCTACCCCACCTGGGGACCTACACCGATAAACTCATCTTT. Its protein is CACDTLPHLGTYTDKLIF.

By sample fraction, this clone is medium-sized. The chain uses TRDV2 and TRDJ1; D unclear. Trimming took 0 bases from V and 2 from J, leaving 18 bases between them. Germline values: CDR1 GEAIGNYY, CDR2 EKD. The length of the CDR3 is 17 residues. CDR3 in DNA: TGTGCCTGTGACACCGTCGGCTCGATCTCCGAGACCGATAAACTCATCTTT. This encodes CACDTVGSISETDKLIF.

This clone was observed a few times. With a much larger clone just one base away, this may be a read error. Other DNA sequences in this sample translate to the same CDR3. The chain couples TRDV2 to TRDJ1, with D perhaps TRDD3 (5 bases). Germline CDR1 is GEAIGNYY and CDR2 is EKD. There are 15 residues in the CDR3. Trimming shortened V by 0 bases and J by 2 bases, and 12 bases separated the two germline ends. The CDR3 DNA reads as TGTGCCTGTGACACCCTCGGGGGGTCGACCGATAAACTCATCTTT. It is translated as CACDTLGGSTDKLIF.

By proportion, this clone is medium-sized. Here the CDR3 reads CACEALGDTGDKLIF. The CDR3 DNA reads TGTGCCTGTGAGGCCCTGGGGGATACTGGCGATAAACTCATCTTT. The genes are TRDV2 and TRDJ1; 11 bases are shared with TRDD3. Germline CDR1 GEAIGNYY, CDR2 EKD. This CDR3 spans 15 amino acids. The junction had 7 bases not matched to a gene; V was cut back by 4 bases and J by 4 bases.

Comment on this clone: Only one base separates this from a far larger clonotype, so it likely reflects a read error. The J gene is TRDJ1, the V gene TRDV2; TRDD3 matches 11 bases. The ends lost 3 bases at V and 3 bases at J; junction bases unmatched: 14. This CDR3 comprises 18 residues. CDR1 is GEAIGNYY, CDR2 EKD, per germline. The DNA for the CDR3 is TGTGCCTGTGACGCCGTTTCCTGGGCTGGGGGATACTCCGATAAACTCATCTTT. This translates into CACDAVSWAGGYSDKLIF.

This clone was seen more than once but under ten times. TCRdb records a much larger clone's protein for this DNA, with a difference at residue 5 that likely arises from a read error; the protein given is the translation of the DNA. This chain uses TRDV2 with TRDJ1; 11 bases align to TRDD3. Germline loops: CDR1 GEAIGNYY, CDR2 EKD. The CDR3 is 20 residues long. Trimming cost V 3 bases and J 0 bases; bases outside gene matches: 17. CDR3 in DNA: TGTGCCTGTGACCACGTACTGGGGGATAATAATGCCCCCTACACCGATAAACTCATCTTT. As protein: CACDHVLGDNNAPYTDKLIF.

A remark on this clone: A read error likely explains why the TCRdb protein, taken from a much larger clone, differs from this DNA's translation at residue 11; the protein shown is translated from the DNA. The V and J genes are TRDV2 and TRDJ1; tentative D call: TRDD2 (5 bases). Germline-derived CDR1 and CDR2 are GEAIGNYY and EKD. This CDR3 has 16 residues. V lost 3 bases and J lost 4, with 20 bases in between. The CDR3 sequence is CACDLLTGPYIDKLIF. The CDR3 nucleotides are TGTGCCTGTGACCTACTTACGGGGCCCTACATCGATAAACTCATCTTT.

A remark on this clone: The likely explanation is a read error, given a far larger clone one base away. This CDR3 is also generated by other DNA sequences in the sample. The genes are TRDV2 and TRDJ1; 10 bases match TRDD3. The CDR3 is 23 amino acids. Losses at the gene ends were 2 bases for V and 1 base for J; bases not matched to a gene: 27. The germline V gene has CDR1 GEAIGNYY and CDR2 EKD. The DNA for the CDR3 is TGTGCCTGTGACATTTTGGCTCCTACACCCCAGGTGGGGGATACTTCACTCACCGATAAACTCATCTTT. Translating gives CACDILAPTPQVGDTSLTDKLIF.

The V call is TRDV2, the J call TRDJ3, with a weak D call TRDD3 (5 bases). The CDR3 sequence is 22 residues long. CDR1 GEAIGNYY and CDR2 EKD come from the germline V gene. The V and J ends lost 1 base and 1 base respectively, with 25 bases between them. The CDR3 sequence: CACDTFPGGVYSRSWDTRQMFF. CDR3 bases: TGTGCCTGTGACACTTTCCCGGGTGGGGTATACTCAAGGTCCTGGGACACCCGACAGATGTTTTTC.